This T cell receptor beta chain was profiled in a study of T cell responses to AZD1222 COVID-19 vaccine. Study findings and constraints: White British donors predominated, females outnumbered males, and clonal diversity was possibly underestimated.

With 1 base removed from V and 2 bases from J, the gap between germline ends came to 7 bases. The CDR3 spans 14 residues. Germline V gene data show CDR1 as LNHNV and CDR2 as YYDKDF (reference sequence). Using immunoSEQ multiplex PCR, the repertoire was profiled, and TCRdb retains in-frame clones only, with some absent. The data hold approximately 110,000 clones, with about nine tenths observed a single time. To note about this clone: What it binds is not known.

V gene TRBV15 combines with J gene TRBJ2-3; D gene unclear. This TCR was sampled from an adult in good health. The sample here was peripheral blood, taken on day 0 of AZD1222 vaccination. The CDR3 protein is CATSRGGTTDTQYF. For the CDR3, the DNA is TGTGCCACCAGCAGAGGCGGTACCACAGATACGCAGTATTTT.